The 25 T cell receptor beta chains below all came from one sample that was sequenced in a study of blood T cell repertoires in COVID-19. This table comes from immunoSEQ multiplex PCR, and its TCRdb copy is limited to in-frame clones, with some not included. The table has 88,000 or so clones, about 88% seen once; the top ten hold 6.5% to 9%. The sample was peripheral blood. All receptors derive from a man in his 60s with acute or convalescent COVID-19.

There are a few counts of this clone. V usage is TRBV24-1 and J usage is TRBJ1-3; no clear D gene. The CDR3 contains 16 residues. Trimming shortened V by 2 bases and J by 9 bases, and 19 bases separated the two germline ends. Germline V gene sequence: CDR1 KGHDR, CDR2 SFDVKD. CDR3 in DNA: TGTGCCACCAGTGATTGCCGGGTCCCGGCGGAGGGCACCATATATTTT. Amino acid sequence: CATSDCRVPAEGTIYF.

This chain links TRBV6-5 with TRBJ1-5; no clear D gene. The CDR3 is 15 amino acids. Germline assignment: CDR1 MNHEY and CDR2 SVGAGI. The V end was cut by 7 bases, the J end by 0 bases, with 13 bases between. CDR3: CASKTTENSNQPQHF. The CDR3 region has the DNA TGTGCCAGCAAGACGACGGAGAATAGCAATCAGCCCCAGCATTTT.

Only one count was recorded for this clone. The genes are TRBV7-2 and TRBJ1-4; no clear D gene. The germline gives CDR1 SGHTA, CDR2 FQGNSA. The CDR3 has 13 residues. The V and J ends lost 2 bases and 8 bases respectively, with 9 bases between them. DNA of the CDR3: TGTGCCAGCAGCTTAACGGGGAAGGAAAAACTGTTTTTT. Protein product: CASSLTGKEKLFF. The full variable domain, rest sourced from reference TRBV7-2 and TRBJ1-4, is GAGVSQSPSNKVTEKGKDVELRCDPISGHTALYWYRQSLGQGLEFLIYFQGNSAPDKSGLPSDRFSAERTGGSVSTLTIQRTQQEDSAVYLCASSLTGKEKLFFGSGTQLSVL.

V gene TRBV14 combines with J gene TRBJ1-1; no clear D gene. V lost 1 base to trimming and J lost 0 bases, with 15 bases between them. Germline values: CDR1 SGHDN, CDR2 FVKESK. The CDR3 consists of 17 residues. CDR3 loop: CASSQGVQRFMNTEAFF. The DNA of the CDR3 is TGTGCCAGCAGCCAAGGCGTCCAACGATTCATGAACACTGAAGCTTTCTTT.

As DNA, the CDR3 is TGCGCCAGCATCCCGACAGGGTCTGGAAACACCATATATTTT. This encodes CASIPTGSGNTIYF. The V gene is TRBV10-2, the J gene TRBJ1-3; 7 bases line up with TRBD1. This CDR3 comprises 14 residues. Trimming at V came to 7 bases and at J to 1 base, leaving 4 bases not matched to a gene. Germline loops: CDR1 WSHSY, CDR2 SAAADI.

CDR3 DNA sequence: TGCGCCAGCAGCTACCCCGAGACAGGCCACTATGGCTACACCTTC. It specifies CASSYPETGHYGYTF. The chain joins TRBV5-1 to TRBJ1-2, with D perhaps matching TRBD1 (6 bases). Trimming removed 3 bases at V and 3 bases at J, with 15 bases between. The CDR3 runs to 15 residues. Looked up from germline, CDR1 is SGHRS and CDR2 is YFSETQ.

The CDR3 loop is CSVTGEIGEKLFF. The DNA of the CDR3 is TGCAGCGTCACAGGGGAGATCGGTGAAAAACTGTTTTTT. This chain uses TRBV29-1 with TRBJ1-4, with 7 bases that match TRBD1. The CDR3 loop spans 13 amino acids. The junction had 8 bases not matched to a gene; V was cut back by 6 bases and J by 7 bases. Germline CDR1 and CDR2: SQVTM and ANQGSEA.

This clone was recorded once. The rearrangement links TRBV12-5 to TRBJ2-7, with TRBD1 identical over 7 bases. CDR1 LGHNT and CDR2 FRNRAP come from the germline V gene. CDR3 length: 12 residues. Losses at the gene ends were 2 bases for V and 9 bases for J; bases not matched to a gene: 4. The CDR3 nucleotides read TGTGCTAGTGGTTTGACGCGGACAGGGCAGTACTTC. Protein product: CASGLTRTGQYF.

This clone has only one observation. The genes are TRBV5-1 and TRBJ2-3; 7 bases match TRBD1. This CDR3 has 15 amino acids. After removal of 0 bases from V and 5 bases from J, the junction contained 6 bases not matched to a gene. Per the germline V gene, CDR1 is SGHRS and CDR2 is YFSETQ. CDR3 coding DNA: TGCGCCAGCAGCTTGGTTAGGGGGCAAAGAGATACGCAGTATTTT. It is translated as CASSLVRGQRDTQYF.

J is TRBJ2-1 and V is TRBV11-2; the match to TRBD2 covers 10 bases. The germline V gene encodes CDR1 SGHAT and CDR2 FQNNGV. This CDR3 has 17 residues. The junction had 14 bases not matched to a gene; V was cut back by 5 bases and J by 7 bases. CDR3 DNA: TGTGCCAGCAGCCCCGTCATAGCGGGGGGAACGGGGAATGAGCAGTTCTTC. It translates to CASSPVIAGGTGNEQFF.

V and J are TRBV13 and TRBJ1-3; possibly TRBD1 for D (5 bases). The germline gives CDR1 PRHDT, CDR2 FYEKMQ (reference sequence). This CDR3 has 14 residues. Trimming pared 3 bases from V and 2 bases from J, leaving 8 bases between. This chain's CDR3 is CASSFRVPGNTIYF. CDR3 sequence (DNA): TGTGCCAGCAGCTTCAGGGTTCCTGGAAACACCATATATTTT.

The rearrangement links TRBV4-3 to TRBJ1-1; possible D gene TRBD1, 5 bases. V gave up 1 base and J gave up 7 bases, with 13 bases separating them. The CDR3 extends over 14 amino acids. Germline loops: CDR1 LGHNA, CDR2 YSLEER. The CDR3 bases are TGCGCCAGCAGCCAAGGCCTGGGGCAGTATGAAGCTTTCTTT. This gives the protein CASSQGLGQYEAFF.

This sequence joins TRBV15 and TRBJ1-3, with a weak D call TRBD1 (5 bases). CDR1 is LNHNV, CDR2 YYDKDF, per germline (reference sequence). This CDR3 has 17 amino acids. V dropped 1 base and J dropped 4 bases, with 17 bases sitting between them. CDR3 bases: TGTGCCACCAGCAGAGGAAGCGGGGACTTGAAAGGAAACACCATATATTTT. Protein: CATSRGSGDLKGNTIYF.

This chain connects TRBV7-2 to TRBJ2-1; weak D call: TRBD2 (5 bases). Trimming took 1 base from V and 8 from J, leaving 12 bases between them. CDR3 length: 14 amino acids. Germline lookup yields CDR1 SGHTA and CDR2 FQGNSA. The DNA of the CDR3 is TGTGCCAGCAGCTTAGGGAGCTCGAGGGATGAGCAGTTCTTC. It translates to CASSLGSSRDEQFF.

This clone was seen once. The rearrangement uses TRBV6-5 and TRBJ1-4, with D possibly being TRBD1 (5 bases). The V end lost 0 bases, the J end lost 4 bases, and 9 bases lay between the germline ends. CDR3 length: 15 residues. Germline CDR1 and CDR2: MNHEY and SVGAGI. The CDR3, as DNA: TGTGCCAGCAGTTACTCGACAGCCAATAATGAAAAACTGTTTTTT. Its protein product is CASSYSTANNEKLFF.

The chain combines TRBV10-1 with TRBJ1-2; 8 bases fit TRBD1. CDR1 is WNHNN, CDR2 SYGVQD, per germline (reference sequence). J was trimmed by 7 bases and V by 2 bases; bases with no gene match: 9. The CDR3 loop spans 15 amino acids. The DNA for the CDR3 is TGCGCCAGCAGTGAGACCACAGGGGGATTGGCTGGCTACACCTTC. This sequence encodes CASSETTGGLAGYTF.

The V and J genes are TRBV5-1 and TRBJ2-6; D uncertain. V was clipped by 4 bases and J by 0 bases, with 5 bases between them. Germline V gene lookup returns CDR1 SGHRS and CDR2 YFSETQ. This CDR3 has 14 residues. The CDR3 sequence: CASSPNSGANVLTF. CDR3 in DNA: TGCGCCAGCAGCCCCAACTCTGGGGCCAACGTCCTGACTTTC.

In DNA form, the CDR3 reads TGTGCCAGCAGCCTCCGGGACATTAACACTGAAGCTTTCTTT. It encodes CASSLRDINTEAFF. The V gene is TRBV16, the J gene TRBJ1-1; D might be TRBD1 (6 bases). Trimming removed 4 bases from V and 2 bases from J, with 11 bases in between. The CDR3 runs to 14 residues. Germline V gene lookup returns CDR1 KGHSY and CDR2 FQNENV.

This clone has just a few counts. The CDR3 coding sequence is TGTGCCAGTAGGAGGGGATTCCGGGACAGGGGATTAGGAACTGAAGCTTTCTTT. Translation gives CASRRGFRDRGLGTEAFF. The chain couples TRBV19 to TRBJ1-1, with TRBD1 matching over 10 bases. The CDR3 contains 18 residues. Germline V gene data show CDR1 as LNHDA and CDR2 as SQIVND (reference sequence). The V gene end was trimmed by 6 bases and the J gene end by 5 bases; junction bases not matched to a gene: 18.

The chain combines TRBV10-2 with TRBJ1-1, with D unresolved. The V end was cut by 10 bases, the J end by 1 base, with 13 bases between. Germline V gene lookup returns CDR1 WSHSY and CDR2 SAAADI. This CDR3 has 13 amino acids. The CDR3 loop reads CATEDGKNTEAFF. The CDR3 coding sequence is TGCGCCACCGAGGACGGGAAGAACACTGAAGCTTTCTTT.

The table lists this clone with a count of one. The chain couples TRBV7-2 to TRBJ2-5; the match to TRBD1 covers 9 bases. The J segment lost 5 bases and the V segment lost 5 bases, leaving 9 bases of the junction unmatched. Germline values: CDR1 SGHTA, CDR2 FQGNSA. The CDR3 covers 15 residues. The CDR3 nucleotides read TGTGCCAGCAGCATGACAGGGGGGAGGTTTGAGACCCAGTACTTC. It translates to CASSMTGGRFETQYF. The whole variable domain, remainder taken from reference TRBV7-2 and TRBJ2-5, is GAGVSQSPSNKVTEKGKDVELRCDPISGHTALYWYRQSLGQGLEFLIYFQGNSAPDKSGLPSDRFSAERTGGSVSTLTIQRTQQEDSAVYLCASSMTGGRFETQYFGPGTRLLVL.

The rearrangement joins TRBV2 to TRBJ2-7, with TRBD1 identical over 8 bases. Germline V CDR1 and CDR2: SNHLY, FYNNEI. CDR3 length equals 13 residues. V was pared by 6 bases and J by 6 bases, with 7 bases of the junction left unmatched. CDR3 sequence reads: CASRSWTGREQYF. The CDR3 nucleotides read TGTGCCAGCAGATCATGGACAGGGCGCGAGCAGTACTTC.

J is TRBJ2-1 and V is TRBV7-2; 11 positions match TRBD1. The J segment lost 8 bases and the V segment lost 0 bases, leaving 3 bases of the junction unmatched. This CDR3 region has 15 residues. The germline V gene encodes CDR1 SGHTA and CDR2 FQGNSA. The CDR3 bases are TGTGCCAGCAGCTTAGCCCGGACAGGGGGCTATGAGCAGTTCTTC. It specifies CASSLARTGGYEQFF.

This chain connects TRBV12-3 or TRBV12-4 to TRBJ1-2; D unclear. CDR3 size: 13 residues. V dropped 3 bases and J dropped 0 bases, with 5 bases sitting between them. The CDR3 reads CASSLGANYGYTF. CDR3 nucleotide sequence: TGTGCCAGCAGTTTGGGAGCTAACTATGGCTACACCTTC.

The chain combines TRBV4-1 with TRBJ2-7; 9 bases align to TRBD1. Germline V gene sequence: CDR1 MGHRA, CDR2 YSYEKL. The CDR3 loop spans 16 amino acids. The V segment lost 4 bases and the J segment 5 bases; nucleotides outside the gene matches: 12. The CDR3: CASSRAGQGRLNEQYF. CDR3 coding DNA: TGCGCCAGCAGCCGCGCGGGACAGGGTAGGCTAAACGAGCAGTACTTC.